This TCR beta chain was obtained from a study of T cell responses to AZD1222 COVID-19 vaccine. Assay used: immunoSEQ multiplex PCR; TCRdb lists only in-frame clones, some missing. The sample carries about 140,000 clones, about 89% recorded once. Findings of the study overall: Within unmutated variant regions lay the reported targets of nearly half of spike-specific TCRs. Clonal diversity was possibly underestimated, and white British individuals and females predominated among donors.

The germline CDR1 and CDR2 sequences are LNHDA and SQIVND (reference sequence). The V gene end was trimmed by 6 bases and the J gene end by 2 bases; junction bases not matched to a gene: 1. This CDR3 is built from 13 residues. About this clone itself: Its target is not known.

This receptor was taken from an adult who received the MenACWY meningococcal vaccine as a control. The specimen comprised peripheral blood, sampled 28 days after the second dose of the MenACWY control vaccine. The chain has TRBV19 and TRBJ1-5; 7 bases fit TRBD1. CDR3: CASSDRGNQPQHF. The CDR3 nucleotides read TGTGCCAGTAGCGACAGGGGCAATCAGCCCCAGCATTTT.